Listed here are 3 T cell receptor beta chains from one sample, sequenced in a study of OX40 agonist ivuxolimab in advanced cancers. Produced via immunoSEQ multiplex PCR; TCRdb's table is partial and in-frame only. The table lists about 77,000 clones, roughly 80% of them singletons. This sample comprised CD4+ or CD8+ T cells sorted from blood, obtained in a trial of the OX40 agonist ivuxolimab. These receptors all stem from an adult with an advanced solid tumor such as melanoma, head and neck, liver or kidney cancer.

The V and J genes are TRBV4-1 and TRBJ2-1; D is perhaps TRBD1 or TRBD2 (5 bases each). The CDR3 contains 16 residues. Germline lookup yields CDR1 MGHRA and CDR2 YSYEKL. V was pared by 1 base and J by 3 bases, with 13 bases between. CDR3 DNA sequence: TGCGCCAGCAGCCAAGGACCGGGACGCAGCTACAATGAGCAGTTCTTC. Amino acid sequence: CASSQGPGRSYNEQFF.

The V gene is TRBV19, the J gene TRBJ2-7; no definite D call. The germline V and J ends were trimmed by 1 base and 7 bases, with 8 bases remaining between them. This CDR3 region has 12 residues. Germline values: CDR1 LNHDA, CDR2 SQIVND (reference sequence). Here the CDR3 DNA reads TGTGCCAGTAGTATAGTGGAAAGTGAGCAGTACTTC. Translation gives CASSIVESEQYF.

In this sample, this clone turned up a few times. This chain links TRBV6-6 with TRBJ1-1; D not resolved. Trimming shortened V by 0 bases and J by 3 bases, and 5 bases separated the two germline ends. There are 13 residues in the CDR3. CDR1 MNHNY and CDR2 SVGAGI come from the germline V gene (reference sequence). The DNA of the CDR3 is TGTGCCAGCAGTTACTCATGGGACACTGAAGCTTTCTTT. It yields the protein CASSYSWDTEAFF.